A selection of T cell receptor beta chains follows, all from one sample in a study of T cell changes during pregnancy in multiple sclerosis. Libraries were prepared by immunoSEQ multiplex PCR; TCRdb keeps only in-frame clonotypes and omits some of them. This table has some 38,000 clones, around nine tenths appearing once. The specimen comprised CD4+ T cells from peripheral blood mononuclear cells, sampled in the second trimester of pregnancy. The receptor source for this set is a female donor in good health, enrolled as a control in a pregnancy study. CDR3s include the opening cysteine and the closing phenylalanine or tryptophan. D genes are given only for firm matches. Clone size is given for some rows only: seen once, a few or many times, or a class if the clone is expanded.

size | D | J | V | DNA | CDR3
- | TRBD1 | TRBJ1-1 | TRBV7-2 | TGTGCCAGCAGCTCAGCCCGACAGGGGGCTTTCTTT | CASSSARQGAFF
- | - | TRBJ1-4 | TRBV6-4 | TGTGCCAGCAGTGACAAGGGGGTTTGGGAAAAACTGTTTTTT | CASSDKGVWEKLFF
- | - | TRBJ1-5 | TRBV27 | TGTGCCAGCAGAGGACAGTTCAATCAGCCCCAGCATTTT | CASRGQFNQPQHF
- | TRBD2 | TRBJ2-7 | TRBV28 | TGTGCCAGCAGTTTAATTGGGACCGGGACTAGTCCGAGCGAGCAGTACTTC | CASSLIGTGTSPSEQYF
- | - | TRBJ2-5 | TRBV7-9 | TGTGCCAGCAGCTTAGTGGACAGGCCGGGGGCCCAGTACTTC | CASSLVDRPGAQYF
- | - | TRBJ1-4 | TRBV4-3 | TGCGCCAGCAGCCAGGGATTAGCGGGGGCTAATGAAAAACTGTTTTTT | CASSQGLAGANEKLFF
- | TRBD2 | TRBJ2-1 | TRBV7-3 | TGTGCCAGCAGCTTAAACGCGGGGGGGCTTTATGGCAATGAGCAGTTCTTC | CASSLNAGGLYGNEQFF
- | - | TRBJ1-2 | TRBV4-2 | TGTGCCAGCAGCCAAGGGGGGCAGGGTAAGGGGGTGATGGGGTATGGCTACACCTTC | CASSQGGQGKGVMGYGYTF
- | TRBD1 | TRBJ2-2 | TRBV12-5 | TGTGCTAGTGGCCCCGGACAGGGTTTGAACACCGGGGAGCTGTTTTTT | CASGPGQGLNTGELFF
once | - | TRBJ1-3 | TRBV28 | TGTGCCAGCAGTTTTGGCGGTAGCTCTGGAAACACCATATATTTT | CASSFGGSSGNTIYF
- | TRBD2 | TRBJ2-3 | TRBV18 | TGTGCCAGCTCACCTGGACTAGCGGGGGGGCAGGATACGCAGTATTTT | CASSPGLAGGQDTQYF
- | TRBD1 | TRBJ2-1 | TRBV4-3 | TGCGCCAGCAGCCAAGCCCCGGGACAGGGTTACAATGAGCAGTTCTTC | CASSQAPGQGYNEQFF
- | TRBD1 | TRBJ1-5 | TRBV4-1 | TGCGCCAGCAGCCAAGATTTGGGGACAGGGGTGCGAAATCAGCCCCAGCATTTT | CASSQDLGTGVRNQPQHF
- | TRBD1 | TRBJ2-7 | TRBV7-2 | TGTGCCAGCAGCTTAGTGGTGGGACAGGGTATGGGGGAGCAGTACTTC | CASSLVVGQGMGEQYF
- | - | TRBJ2-2 | TRBV7-2 | TGTGCCAGCAGCTTAGCGTACGGGAACACCGGGGAGCTGTTTTTT | CASSLAYGNTGELFF
once | - | TRBJ1-1 | TRBV9 | TGTGCCAGCAGCGCACTTCCTGAAATGAACACTGAAGCTTTCTTT | CASSALPEMNTEAFF
once | - | TRBJ1-5 | TRBV2 | TGTGCCAGCAGGGTAGTTATCAATCAGCCCCAGCATTTT | CASRVVINQPQHF
- | - | TRBJ1-4 | TRBV6-5 | TGTGCCAGCAGTTTGAGCGGGGGGGGAGATAATGAAAAACTGTTTTTT | CASSLSGGGDNEKLFF
- | TRBD2 | TRBJ2-2 | TRBV5-1 | TGCGCCAGCAGCCCCGATAGCGGGGGGAACACCGGGGAGCTGTTTTTT | CASSPDSGGNTGELFF
- | - | TRBJ2-5 | TRBV6-5 | TGTGCCAGCAGTTACACGAGAGATTCGGAGACCCAGTACTTC | CASSYTRDSETQYF
- | TRBD2 | TRBJ2-1 | TRBV7-9 | TGTGCCAGCAGCCGGACTAGCGGGGGTACGGGCAATGAGCAGTTCTTC | CASSRTSGGTGNEQFF
- | TRBD2 | TRBJ2-1 | TRBV4-2 | TGTGCCAGCAGCCAAGAAACTAGCGGGGGGCGTGAGTTCTTC | CASSQETSGGREFF
few | - | TRBJ1-2 | TRBV7-2 | TGTGCCAGCAGCCGACAGAACTATGGCTACACCTTC | CASSRQNYGYTF
once | - | TRBJ2-6 | TRBV11-1 | TGTGCCAGCAGCTTTGTCAGCTCTGGGGCCAACGTCCTGACTTTC | CASSFVSSGANVLTF
- | TRBD1 | TRBJ1-1 | TRBV6-6 | TGTGCCAGCAGCGACGGGACAGCCTCTGAAGCTTTCTTT | CASSDGTASEAFF